This TCR beta chain was sequenced during a study of T cells in localized non-small cell lung cancer (dated by TCRdb to about 2020). Regarding the complete study: The study analyzed T cell repertoires of over 200 early-stage NSCLC patients, comparing tumors and uninvolved tumor-adjacent lungs. The cohort was made up of around 220 treatment-naive NSCLC patients whose localized lung tumors had been resected. The mean age of the NSCLC patients was about 70 years, with roughly 120 men and around 110 women.

This clone was picked up one time. Its antigen remains undetermined. No quality values exist for individual bases; no much larger clone is one base distant. The immunoSEQ Assay was used to sequence TCR beta CDR3 regions from DNA. As for the original processing: To compute T cell density, TCR beta template counts were normalized to usable DNA, which was estimated by amplifying housekeeping genes. Richness was estimated using the preseqR package, with extrapolation to 400,000 templates for PBMC samples and to 120,000 templates for tissue samples. Clonality was defined by subtracting Pielou's evenness from one. To identify tissue-enriched TCRs, differential abundance testing was run on productive amino-acid clonotypes with a minimum total count of 5 and an alpha of 0.1. The Jaccard Index and the Morisita Overlap Index were used to quantify repertoire overlap between compartments. GLIPH clustered TCR beta CDR3s with public tetramer-defined viral CDR3s; viral motifs required at least three viral sequences plus V-gene enrichment. The source is immuneACCESS, and TCRdb retained only in-frame sequences with V and J called. Part of the clones is not carried over; for the studies checked, unresolved V genes explain less than half of this, and the remainder is unexplained. Clone size and V and J calls were adopted from that table, with D and trimming inferred from the DNA. Recorded for this sample are approximately 34,000 clones; about 83% of them occurred a single time. The top ten constitute 6.5% to 9% of the sample.

Study-wide conclusions, independent of this receptor: A median of about 53 of the top 100 tumor clones were detected in paired uninvolved adjacent lung, and some 30 of these tumor clones were also found among the top 100 clones of the paired uninvolved adjacent lung. Because the study design was exploratory, TCR variables were selected using unadjusted p-values without false-discovery rate correction. Because multi-region sequencing of the tumors was not done, intratumor heterogeneity could not be ruled out. Uninvolved tumor-adjacent lung showed the highest T cell clonality, higher than tumor, which suggests more focused antigenic responses in the adjacent lung. Longer overall survival was associated with higher blood T cell density, whereas shorter survival was associated with higher adjacent-lung clonality.

At diagnosis, tumor, uninvolved tumor-adjacent lung and peripheral blood were collected and then preserved as a mix of FFPE and fresh-frozen material. For TCR repertoire profiling, blood samples were analyzed as peripheral blood mononuclear cells. The trim is 2 bases for V and 9 bases for J, with a gap of 11 bases between the germline ends. From cysteine to phenylalanine, the CDR3 is 14 amino acids long. Of all the DNA, just the CDR3 is kept, 42 bases in frame from base 1. From a lookup of the germline V gene, CDR1 and CDR2 are KGHSH and LQKENI. The sequences come from peripheral blood, collected before any cancer treatment. Rearrangement joined TRBV18 to TRBJ1-6; the D gene remains uncertain. The source of this sequence is a woman between 35 and 70 years old with stage I lung adenocarcinoma. The DNA reads as follows: TGTGCCAGCTCACCAACGGACGTTGGTTCACCCCTCCACTTT. It codes for CASSPTDVGSPLHF.